This T cell receptor (beta chain) was found in a study of metastatic and nonmetastatic thyroid tumors. Study in general: It was across blood and tumor or nodule tissue from malignant and benign thyroid patients that repertoires were compared. Study conclusions and caveats: Reported TCR beta diversity, measured in blood and tumor, was significantly higher for malignant thyroid tumors than for benign nodules.

In regard to this clone: Its antigen is unidentified. One end of the junction fails to match germline, which may point to a read error.

The CDR3 loop spans 15 amino acids. CDR1 and CDR2 (germline): MNHNS, SASEGT. Thyroid surgery was performed in patients who had received no treatment beforehand. Study processing details: CDR3 differences across clinicopathological groups were used to build a distant-metastasis classifier for papillary thyroid cancer. Via MiXCR, TCRdb re-called the PCR reads. The V and J calls here are based on TCRdb, not the publication. The table has 65,000 to 70,000 clones, 12% to 15% seen once. This chain uses TRBV6-1 with TRBJ2-2; 13 nucleotides line up with TRBD2. Sequencing was carried out using blood. This sequence originates from a male donor with papillary thyroid cancer or a benign thyroid nodule (not recorded which). Some clones in this sample may be carry-over from other donors' samples. CDR3 coding DNA: TGTGCCAGCAGCGGGACTAGCGGGATGTCCGGGGAGCTTTTTTTT. Translating gives CASSGTSGMSGELFF.